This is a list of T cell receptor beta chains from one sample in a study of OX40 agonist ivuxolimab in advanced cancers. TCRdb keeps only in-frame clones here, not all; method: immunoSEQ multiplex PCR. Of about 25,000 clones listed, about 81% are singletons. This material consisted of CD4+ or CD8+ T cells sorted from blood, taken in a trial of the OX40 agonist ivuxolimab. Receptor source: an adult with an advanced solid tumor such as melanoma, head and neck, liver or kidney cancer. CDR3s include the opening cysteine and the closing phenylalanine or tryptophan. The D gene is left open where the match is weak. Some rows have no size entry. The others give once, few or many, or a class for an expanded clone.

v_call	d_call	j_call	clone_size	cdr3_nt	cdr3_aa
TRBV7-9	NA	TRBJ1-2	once	TGTGCCAGCAGCTCTCCAGGTGCTAACTATGGCTACACCTTC	CASSSPGANYGYTF
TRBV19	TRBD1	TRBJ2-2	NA	TGTGCCAGTAGTTCCCAGGGGGATTATACTGGCACCGGGGAGCTGTTTTTT	CASSSQGDYTGTGELFF
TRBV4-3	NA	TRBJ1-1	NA	TGCGCCAGCAGCCAAGGACATAACACTGAAGCTTTCTTT	CASSQGHNTEAFF
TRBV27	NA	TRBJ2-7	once	TGTGCCAGCAGTCCCGGCAGGGCCCCCTACGAGCAGTACTTC	CASSPGRAPYEQYF
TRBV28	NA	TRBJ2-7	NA	TGTGCCAGCACCGGGACCTACGAGCAGTACTTC	CASTGTYEQYF
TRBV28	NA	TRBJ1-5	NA	TGTGCCAGCAGAAGATGGTTTGGATCCAATCAGCCCCAGCATTTT	CASRRWFGSNQPQHF
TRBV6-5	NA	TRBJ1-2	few	TGTGCCAGCAGTTACTCGGCACAGGGCGATCCGGGCTACACCTTC	CASSYSAQGDPGYTF
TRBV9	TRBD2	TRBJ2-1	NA	TGTGCCTCAAAAGGGACTAGCGGGGGAGATGAGCAGTTCTTC	CASKGTSGGDEQFF
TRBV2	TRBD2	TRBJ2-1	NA	TGTGCCAGCAGTAACCTTGGATCGACTAGCGGGAGATATAATGAGCAGTTCTTC	CASSNLGSTSGRYNEQFF
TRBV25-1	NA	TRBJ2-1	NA	TGTGCCAGCAGCGATTCCGACTTTCTTGGCTCCTACAATGAGCAGTTCTTC	CASSDSDFLGSYNEQFF
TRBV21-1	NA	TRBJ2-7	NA	TGTGCCAGCAGCATAGTCACAGGGGCCTACGAGCAGTACTTC	CASSIVTGAYEQYF
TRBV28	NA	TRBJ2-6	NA	TGTGCCAGCAGTTCCCCCCAGGGGCCCAACTCTGGGGCCAACGTCCTGACTTTC	CASSSPQGPNSGANVLTF
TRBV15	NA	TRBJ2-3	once	TGTGCCACCAGCCCAGGGCGTGGGACCCTGGGCGGTACGCAGTATTTT	CATSPGRGTLGGTQYF
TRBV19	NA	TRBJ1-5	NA	TGTGCCAGTAGTATAGATCTTTTAGCCGGACGGCCCAATCAGCCCCAGCATTTT	CASSIDLLAGRPNQPQHF
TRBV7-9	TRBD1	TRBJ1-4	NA	TGTGCCAGCAGCTTAGCGACAGGGGATGAAAAACTGTTTTTT	CASSLATGDEKLFF
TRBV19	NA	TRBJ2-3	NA	TGTGCCAGTAGCCGGTGGGCGGATACGCAGTATTTT	CASSRWADTQYF
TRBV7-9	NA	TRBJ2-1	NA	TGTGCCAGCAGCCATCAAGGGGTCTCCTACAATGAGCAGTTCTTC	CASSHQGVSYNEQFF
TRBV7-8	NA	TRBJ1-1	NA	TGTGCCAGCAGCACCTACAGGGAGTGGGGTTTGAACACTGAAGCTTTCTTT	CASSTYREWGLNTEAFF
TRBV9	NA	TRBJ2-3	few	TGTGCCAGCAGCCCCTACGTAGATACGCAGTATTTT	CASSPYVDTQYF
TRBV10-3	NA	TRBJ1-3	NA	TGTGCCATCAGGGGAATCTCAGGATTCTCTGGAAACACCATATATTTT	CAIRGISGFSGNTIYF
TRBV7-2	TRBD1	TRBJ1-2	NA	TGCGCCAGCAGCTTAGTACAGGGGGCCTCTGGCTACACCTTC	CASSLVQGASGYTF
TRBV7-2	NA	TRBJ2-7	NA	TGTGCCAGCAGCCGTACGGGCAGGGCCGAGCAGTACTTC	CASSRTGRAEQYF
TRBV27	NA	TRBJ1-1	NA	TGTGCCAGCAGTTCAAGGGGGGACACTGAAGCTTTCTTT	CASSSRGDTEAFF
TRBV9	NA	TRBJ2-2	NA	TGTGCCAGCAGCGTAGTTCAGGGAAAACCGGGTCGACCCGGGGAGCTGTTTTTT	CASSVVQGKPGRPGELFF
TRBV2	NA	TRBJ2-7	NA	TGTGCCAGCAGTGAAGCCTCAGGGATGGGCCACGAGCAGTACTTC	CASSEASGMGHEQYF
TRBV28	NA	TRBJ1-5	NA	TGTGCCAGCAGATCTGGACAGTATAGCAATCAGCCCCAGCATTTT	CASRSGQYSNQPQHF
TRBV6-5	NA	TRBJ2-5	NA	TGTGCCAGCAGTTGGCCCAGCGGGACATCACAGACCCAGTACTTC	CASSWPSGTSQTQYF
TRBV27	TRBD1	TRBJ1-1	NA	TGTGCCAGCAGGTGGACAGGGTTTAACACTGAAGCTTTCTTT	CASRWTGFNTEAFF
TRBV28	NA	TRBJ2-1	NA	TGTGCCAGCAGTTTTACAGAATCCTACAATGAGCAGTTCTTC	CASSFTESYNEQFF
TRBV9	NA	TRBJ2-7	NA	TGTGCCAGCAGCGAAGGCGGGTTCAGCTCCTACGAGCAGTACTTC	CASSEGGFSSYEQYF
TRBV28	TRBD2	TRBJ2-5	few	TGTGCCAGCAGTCCACCTTGGGGCGGGAGGGCCGGAGAGACCCAGTACTTC	CASSPPWGGRAGETQYF
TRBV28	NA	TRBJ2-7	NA	TGTGCCACCAGGACACAGACAGGGAGGGCCTACGAGCAGTACTTC	CATRTQTGRAYEQYF
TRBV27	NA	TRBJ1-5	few	TGTGCCAGCGGCTGGGTAGGAGATCAGCCCCAGCATTTT	CASGWVGDQPQHF
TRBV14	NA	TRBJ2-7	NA	TGTGCCAGCAGCCAAGATCAACCAGGGAGGATGTTCTACGAGCAGTACTTC	CASSQDQPGRMFYEQYF
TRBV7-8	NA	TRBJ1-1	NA	TGTGCCAGCAGCTTAGGAGGGTTGGGGACTGAAGCTTTCTTT	CASSLGGLGTEAFF
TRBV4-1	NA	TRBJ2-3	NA	TGCGCCAGCAGCCATGAGTACCGGCAGTATTTT	CASSHEYRQYF
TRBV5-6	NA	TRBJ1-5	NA	TGTGCCAGCAGCTTGTTAGGGGGAAGCTCCTATGAGCCCCAGCATTTT	CASSLLGGSSYEPQHF
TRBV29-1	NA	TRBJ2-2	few	TGCAGCGTTGCTGACGGGGAGCTGTTTTTT	CSVADGELFF
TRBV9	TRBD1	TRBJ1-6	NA	TGTGCCAGCAGCGAGGGGACAGGGACCGATAATTCACCCCTCCACTTT	CASSEGTGTDNSPLHF
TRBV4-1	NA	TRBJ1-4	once	TGCGCCAGCAGCCAAGACCTTAATGCGGGAAATGAAAAACTGTTTTTT	CASSQDLNAGNEKLFF
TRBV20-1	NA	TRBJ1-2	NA	TGCAGTTCGACAGGTTTCTATGGCTACACCTTC	CSSTGFYGYTF
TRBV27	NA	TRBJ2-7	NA	TGTGCCAGCAGTTTACTACCGGGCAGGGCAGACCACGAGCAGTACTTC	CASSLLPGRADHEQYF
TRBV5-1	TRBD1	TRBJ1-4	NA	TGCGCCAGCAGCTTGGATTTGACAGGGACCGATAATGAAAAACTGTTTTTT	CASSLDLTGTDNEKLFF
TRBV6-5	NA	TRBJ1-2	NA	TGTGCCAGCAGTTCGACAGGCCCAGGGGGCTACACCTTC	CASSSTGPGGYTF